Listed here is a single TCR beta chain. Its antigen remains unknown. This sample is part of a study of T cell clones after liver transplantation. Across the whole study: Liver transplant recipients had immunosuppression withdrawal attempted within 2 years.

Some clones are missing from TCRdb's copy, which holds only in-frame ones; the method was immunoSEQ multiplex PCR. Here the sample spans fewer than 65,000 clones, less than 90% being singletons. Study outcomes and limitations: Migration into the graft, not deletion, may explain lost graft donor-reactive T cells.

The germline V and J ends were trimmed by 0 bases and 2 bases, with 8 bases remaining between them. CDR1 is MGHRA and CDR2 is YSYEKL in the germline V gene. This CDR3 spans 14 amino acids. This clonotype was sampled from a human patient who received a liver transplant. Some T cells may have come from the graft donor. J is TRBJ2-7 and V is TRBV4-1; perhaps TRBD2 as D (5 bases). This specimen was CD8+ T cells from blood, taken 12 months after liver transplant. The CDR3 region is CASSQDEGAYEQYF. CDR3 coding DNA: TGCGCCAGCAGCCAAGACGAGGGAGCCTACGAGCAGTACTTC.